This T cell receptor (beta chain) is from a study of T-cell reconstitution after alpha-beta-depleted transplantation in children. The CDR3 is 13 residues long. Looked up from germline, CDR1 is LNHNV and CDR2 is YYDKDF (reference sequence). Trimming took off 4 bases at V and 4 bases at J, with 5 bases between the two ends. This clonotype showed up many times. As it was prepared, the TCRbeta library received unique molecular identifiers. TCRdb re-derived calls from the PCR reads in MiXCR, one entry per CDR3 protein. This sample has hundreds of thousands of distinct CDR3 sequences, with approximately 16% found just once.

Sequencing was performed on PBMCs from the stem cell graft donor, taken from the stem cell graft. This sequence originates from a human donor who donated a stem cell graft to a child with acute myeloid leukemia. The chain joins TRBV15 to TRBJ1-6; D gene ambiguous. CDR3 DNA sequence: TGTGCCACCAGCAACCAGTATAATTCACCCCTCCACTTT. This sequence encodes CATSNQYNSPLHF.